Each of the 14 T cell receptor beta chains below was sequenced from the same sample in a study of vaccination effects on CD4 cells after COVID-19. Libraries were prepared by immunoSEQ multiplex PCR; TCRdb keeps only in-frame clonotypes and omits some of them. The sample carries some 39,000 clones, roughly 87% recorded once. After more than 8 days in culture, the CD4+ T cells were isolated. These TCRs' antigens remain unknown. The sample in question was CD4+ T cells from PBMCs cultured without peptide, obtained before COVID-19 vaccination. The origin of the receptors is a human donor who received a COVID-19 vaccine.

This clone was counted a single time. This CDR3 is CASSYWTGTNTGELFF. CDR3 DNA: TGTGCCAGCAGTTACTGGACAGGGACGAACACCGGGGAGCTGTTTTTT. The V and J genes are TRBV6-5 and TRBJ2-2; 8 nucleotides match TRBD1. This CDR3 spans 16 amino acids. Germline V gene data show CDR1 as MNHEY and CDR2 as SVGAGI. The junction had 1 base not matched to a gene; V was cut back by 1 base and J by 0 bases.

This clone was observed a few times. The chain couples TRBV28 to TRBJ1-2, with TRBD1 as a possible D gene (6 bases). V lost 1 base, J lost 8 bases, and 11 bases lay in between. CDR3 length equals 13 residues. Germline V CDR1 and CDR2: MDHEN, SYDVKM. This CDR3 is CASSLLGAGGYTF. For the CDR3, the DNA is TGTGCCAGCAGTTTATTGGGGGCTGGCGGCTACACCTTC.

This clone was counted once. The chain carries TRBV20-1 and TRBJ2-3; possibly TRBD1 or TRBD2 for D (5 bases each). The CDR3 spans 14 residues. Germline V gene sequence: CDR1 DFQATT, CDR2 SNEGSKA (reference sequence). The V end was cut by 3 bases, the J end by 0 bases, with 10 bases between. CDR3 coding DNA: TGCAGTGCTAGTCGGGGCCTTAGCACAGATACGCAGTATTTT. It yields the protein CSASRGLSTDTQYF.

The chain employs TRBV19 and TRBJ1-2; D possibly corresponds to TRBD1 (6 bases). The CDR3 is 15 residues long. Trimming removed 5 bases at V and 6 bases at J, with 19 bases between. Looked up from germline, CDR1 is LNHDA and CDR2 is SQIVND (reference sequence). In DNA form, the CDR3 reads TGTGCCAGTAGTCCTGCGGACAGCTCCTTCGATGGCTACACCTTC. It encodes CASSPADSSFDGYTF. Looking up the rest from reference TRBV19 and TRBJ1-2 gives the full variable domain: DGGITQSPKYLFRKEGQNVTLSCEQNLNHDAMYWYRQDPGQGLRLIYYSQIVNDFQKGDIAEGYSVSREKKESFPLTVTSAQKNPTAFYLCASSPADSSFDGYTFGSGTRLTVV.

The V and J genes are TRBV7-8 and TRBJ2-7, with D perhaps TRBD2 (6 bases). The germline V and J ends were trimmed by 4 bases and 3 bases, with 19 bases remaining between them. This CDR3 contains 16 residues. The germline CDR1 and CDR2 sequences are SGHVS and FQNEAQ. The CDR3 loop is CASSSGTPRSVYEQYV. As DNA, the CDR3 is TGTGCCAGCAGCTCGGGGACTCCTCGCTCTGTCTACGAGCAGTACGTC.

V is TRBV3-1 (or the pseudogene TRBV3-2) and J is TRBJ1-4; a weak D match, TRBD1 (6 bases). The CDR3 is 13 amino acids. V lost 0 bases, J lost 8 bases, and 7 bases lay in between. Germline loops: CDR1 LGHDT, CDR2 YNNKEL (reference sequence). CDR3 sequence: CASSQDRGEKLFF. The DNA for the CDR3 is TGTGCCAGCAGCCAAGATAGGGGGGAAAAACTGTTTTTT.

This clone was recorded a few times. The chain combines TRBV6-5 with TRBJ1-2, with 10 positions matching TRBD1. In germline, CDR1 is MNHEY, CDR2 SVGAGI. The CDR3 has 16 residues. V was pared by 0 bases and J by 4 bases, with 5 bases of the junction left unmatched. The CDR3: CASSYSRTGGGYGYTF. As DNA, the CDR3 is TGTGCCAGCAGTTACTCGAGGACAGGGGGTGGCTATGGCTACACCTTC.

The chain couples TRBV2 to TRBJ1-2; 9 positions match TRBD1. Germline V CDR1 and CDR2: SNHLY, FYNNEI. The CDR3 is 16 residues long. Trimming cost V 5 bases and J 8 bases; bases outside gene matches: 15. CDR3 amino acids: CASSPFWTGEGKGYTF. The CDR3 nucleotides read TGTGCCAGCAGTCCCTTTTGGACAGGGGAGGGGAAAGGCTACACCTTC. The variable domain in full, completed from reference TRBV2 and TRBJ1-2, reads EPEVTQTPSHQVTQMGQEVILRCVPISNHLYFYWYRQILGQKVEFLVSFYNNEISEKSEIFDDQFSVERPDGSNFTLKIRSTKLEDSAMYFCASSPFWTGEGKGYTFGSGTRLTVV.

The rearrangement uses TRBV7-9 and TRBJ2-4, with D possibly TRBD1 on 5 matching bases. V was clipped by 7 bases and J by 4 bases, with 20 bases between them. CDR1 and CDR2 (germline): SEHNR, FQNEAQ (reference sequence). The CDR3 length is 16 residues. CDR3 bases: TGTGCCAGCACCACGAAGGGGCTGGTCGGGAAAAACATTCAGTACTTC. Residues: CASTTKGLVGKNIQYF.

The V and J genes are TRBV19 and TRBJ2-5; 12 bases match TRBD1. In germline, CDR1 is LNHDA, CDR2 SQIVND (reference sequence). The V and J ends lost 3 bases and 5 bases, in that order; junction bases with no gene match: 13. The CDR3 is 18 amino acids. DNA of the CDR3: TGTGCCAGTAGTATCTCCCTTAGGGACAGGGGGCCTGGGGAGACCCAGTACTTC. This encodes CASSISLRDRGPGETQYF.

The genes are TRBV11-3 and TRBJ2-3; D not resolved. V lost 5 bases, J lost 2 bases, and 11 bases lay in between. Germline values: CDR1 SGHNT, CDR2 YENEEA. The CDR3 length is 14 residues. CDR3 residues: CASSLSHFTDTQYF. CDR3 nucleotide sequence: TGTGCCAGCAGCCTGAGCCACTTCACAGATACGCAGTATTTT.

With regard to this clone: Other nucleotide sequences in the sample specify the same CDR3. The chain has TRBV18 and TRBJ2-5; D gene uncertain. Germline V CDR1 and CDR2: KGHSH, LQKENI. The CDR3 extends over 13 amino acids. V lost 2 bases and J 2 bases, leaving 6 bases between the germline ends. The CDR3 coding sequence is TGTGCCAGCTCACCAGGGTTGCAAGAGACCCAGTACTTC. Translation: CASSPGLQETQYF.

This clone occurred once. The CDR3 nucleotides are TGCAGTGTGAGGCGCCAAGAGACCCAGTACTTC. It translates to CSVRRQETQYF. This sequence joins TRBV20-1 and TRBJ2-5; D gene unclear. This CDR3 region has 11 residues. V lost 7 bases to trimming and J lost 1 base, with 7 bases between them. Per the germline V gene, CDR1 is DFQATT and CDR2 is SNEGSKA (reference sequence).

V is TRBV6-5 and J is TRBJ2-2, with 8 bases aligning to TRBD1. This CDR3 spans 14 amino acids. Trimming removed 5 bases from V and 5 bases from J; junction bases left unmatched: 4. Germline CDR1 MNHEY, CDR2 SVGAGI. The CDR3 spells CASSLDRVTGELFF. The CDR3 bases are TGTGCCAGCAGTCTGGACAGGGTAACCGGGGAGCTGTTTTTT.